Listed below are T cell receptor beta chains from one sample, sequenced in a study of identical twins. TCRdb re-called the 5' RACE reads with MiXCR, one entry per CDR3 protein. This repertoire shows 450,000 or so distinct CDR3 sequences, approximately 15% found once; its top ten account for around 0.48%. The same sample was also studied in work on yellow fever vaccine responses in identical twins.

Material for sequencing was CD4+ T cells sorted from blood. The receptors shown here come from a young woman in good health. CDR3s include the opening cysteine and the closing phenylalanine or tryptophan. Each record gives: J gene, V gene, clone size, D gene, CDR3 length, CDR3 DNA, CDR3 protein. D genes are given only for firm matches. The size field is filled for only some rows; it gives once, few, many or a size class.

J: TRBJ2-7; V: TRBV29-1; size: many; D: NA; length: 14; DNA: TGCAGCGTTGAAGATAAGGACAGCAGTAGCGAGCAGTACTTC; CDR3: CSVEDKDSSSEQYF
J: TRBJ1-3; V: TRBV6-1; size: NA; D: NA; length: 16; DNA: TGTGCCAGCAGTAAGACACAGGGCCCGCCTGGAAACACCATATATTTT; CDR3: CASSKTQGPPGNTIYF
J: TRBJ2-3; V: TRBV28; size: many; D: TRBD2; length: 15; DNA: TGTGCCAGTACGACCGGGACTAGCGGCACAGATACGCAGTATTTT; CDR3: CASTTGTSGTDTQYF
J: TRBJ2-5; V: TRBV16; size: NA; D: NA; length: 11; DNA: TGTGCCAGCGGGGTTCTCGAGACCCAGTACTTC; CDR3: CASGVLETQYF
J: TRBJ2-3; V: TRBV27; size: NA; D: NA; length: 11; DNA: TGTGCCATCCGGACTGATGTCACGCAGTATTTT; CDR3: CAIRTDVTQYF
J: TRBJ1-6; V: TRBV20-1; size: few; D: NA; length: 16; DNA: TGCAGTGCTAGAGATATGAGGGGAAATGATAATTCACCCCTCCACTTT; CDR3: CSARDMRGNDNSPLHF
J: TRBJ2-7; V: TRBV7-9; size: NA; D: NA; length: 13; DNA: TGTGCCAGCAGCTTAGGCCAGTTCTACGAGCAGTACTTC; CDR3: CASSLGQFYEQYF
J: TRBJ2-5; V: TRBV3-1; size: few; D: NA; length: 16; DNA: TGTGCCAGCAGCCAGTTCGATAGCGGTTTAAAGGAGACCCAGTACTTC; CDR3: CASSQFDSGLKETQYF
J: TRBJ2-5; V: TRBV16; size: few; D: NA; length: 15; DNA: TGTGCCAGCACCACCTTCCACCGGGGAGGAGAGACCCAGTACTTC; CDR3: CASTTFHRGGETQYF
J: TRBJ2-3; V: TRBV6-2/TRBV6-3; size: few; D: TRBD2; length: 16; DNA: TGTGCCAGCAGTTACTGGCGGGAGGCACCCCCAGATACGCAGTATTTT; CDR3: CASSYWREAPPDTQYF
J: TRBJ2-1; V: TRBV12-3/TRBV12-4; size: NA; D: TRBD1; length: 15; DNA: TGTGCCAGCAGTCAGCCGGGACAGTACTACAATGAGCAGTTCTTC; CDR3: CASSQPGQYYNEQFF
J: TRBJ2-5; V: TRBV18; size: many; D: TRBD1; length: 16; DNA: TGTGCCAGCTCACCGATACTCCGGGACAGGGGAGAGACCCAGTACTTC; CDR3: CASSPILRDRGETQYF
J: TRBJ2-1; V: TRBV11-2; size: NA; D: NA; length: 18; DNA: TGTGCCAGCGCGGATTTAGGGGGAGTGGGGGGCTCCTACAATGAGCAGTTCTTC; CDR3: CASADLGGVGGSYNEQFF
J: TRBJ2-7; V: TRBV28; size: NA; D: NA; length: 15; DNA: TGTGCCAGCAGGTCCCAGGGTATCTCTCCCTACGAGCAGTACTTC; CDR3: CASRSQGISPYEQYF
J: TRBJ2-5; V: TRBV7-9; size: NA; D: TRBD1; length: 15; DNA: TGTGCCAGCAGCTCCGGACAGGGAGTTCGAGAGACCCAGTACTTC; CDR3: CASSSGQGVRETQYF
J: TRBJ1-5; V: TRBV7-9; size: few; D: NA; length: 13; DNA: TGTGCCAGCAGCTTAAAAGCCGGTCAGCCCCAGCATTTT; CDR3: CASSLKAGQPQHF
J: TRBJ2-3; V: TRBV29-1; size: NA; D: NA; length: 12; DNA: TGCAGCGCCCCGACGATATCAGATACGCAGTATTTT; CDR3: CSAPTISDTQYF
J: TRBJ2-5; V: TRBV6-1; size: few; D: NA; length: 11; DNA: TGTGCCAGCTCCTTCAATTATCCCCAGTACTTC; CDR3: CASSFNYPQYF
J: TRBJ2-3; V: TRBV20-1; size: NA; D: TRBD2; length: 13; DNA: TGCAGTGCTAGCGGGAGGGTTGGAGATACGCAGTATTTT; CDR3: CSASGRVGDTQYF
J: TRBJ1-2; V: TRBV5-1; size: NA; D: NA; length: 13; DNA: TGCGCCAGCAGCAGGACAATGCTCTATGGCTACACCTTC; CDR3: CASSRTMLYGYTF